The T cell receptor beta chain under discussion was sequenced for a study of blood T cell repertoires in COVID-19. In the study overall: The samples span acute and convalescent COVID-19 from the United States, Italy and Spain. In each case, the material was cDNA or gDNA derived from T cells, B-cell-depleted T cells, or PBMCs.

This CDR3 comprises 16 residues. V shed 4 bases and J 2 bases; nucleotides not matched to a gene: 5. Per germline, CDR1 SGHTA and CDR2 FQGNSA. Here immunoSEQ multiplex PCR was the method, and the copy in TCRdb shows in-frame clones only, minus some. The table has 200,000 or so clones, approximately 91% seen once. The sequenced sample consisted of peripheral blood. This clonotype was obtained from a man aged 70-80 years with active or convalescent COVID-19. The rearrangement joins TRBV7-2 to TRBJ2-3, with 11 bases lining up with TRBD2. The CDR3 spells CASSSGLAGITDTQYF. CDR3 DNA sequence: TGTGCCAGCAGCTCCGGACTAGCGGGTATCACAGATACGCAGTATTTT.